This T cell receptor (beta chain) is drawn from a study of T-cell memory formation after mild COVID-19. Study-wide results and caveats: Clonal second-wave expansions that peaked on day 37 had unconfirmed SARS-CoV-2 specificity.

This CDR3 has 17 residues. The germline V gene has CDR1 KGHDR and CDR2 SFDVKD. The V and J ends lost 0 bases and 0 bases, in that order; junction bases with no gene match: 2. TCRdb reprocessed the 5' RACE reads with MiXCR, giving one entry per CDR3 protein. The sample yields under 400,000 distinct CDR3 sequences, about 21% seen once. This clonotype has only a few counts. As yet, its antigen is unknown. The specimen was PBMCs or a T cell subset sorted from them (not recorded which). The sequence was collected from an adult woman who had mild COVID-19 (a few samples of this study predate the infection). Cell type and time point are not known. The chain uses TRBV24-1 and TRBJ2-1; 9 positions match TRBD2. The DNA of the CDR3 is TGTGCCACCAGTGATTTGGCTAGCGGGGCCTCCTACAATGAGCAGTTCTTC. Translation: CATSDLASGASYNEQFF.